This T cell receptor (beta chain) was identified in a study of response to subunit inactivated influenza vaccine. This CDR3 has 13 residues. Germline loops: CDR1 KGHDR, CDR2 SFDVKD. V lost 3 bases to trimming and J lost 15 bases; unmatched junction nucleotides: 4. Using its own MiXCR run on the RT-PCR reads, TCRdb lists one record per CDR3 protein. The sample consists of hundreds of thousands of distinct CDR3 sequences, 11% of them appearing once. The sample was also reused in another study, on T cells expressing NK-cell markers. That report notes: UMIs accompanied the 5'RACE template switching by which TCR beta cDNA was made. The study drew TCR beta repertoires from sorted CD3+CD56+NKG2C+, CD3+CD56+NKG2C- and CD3+CD56-NKG2C+ T cells. Only alpha-beta TCR T cells were sorted in several experiments, using an anti-gamma-delta TCR antibody.

The chain combines TRBV24-1 with TRBJ2-1; the match to TRBD2 covers 13 bases. This specimen consisted of PBMCs from blood, obtained on the day of vaccination. This TCR was sampled from a man aged 50-59 years who received an inactivated influenza vaccine. The CDR3 DNA follows: TGTGCCACCAGTGATCCACTAGCGGGAGGGGCGTTCTTC. Protein product: CATSDPLAGGAFF.